This T cell receptor beta chain was sequenced for a study of blood T cell repertoires in COVID-19. Original processing methods: Reference gene primer amplification gave estimated nucleated cell counts. Repertoires were generated with immunoSEQ multiplex PCR, while TCRdb's copy carries only in-frame clones and drops some. V and J calls and clone size come straight from that table; D and trimming were deduced from the DNA. The sample consists of about 50,000 clones, approximately 89% of them appearing once. CDR1 and CDR2 from the germline V gene are MNHEY and SVGEGT. The CDR3 extends over 14 amino acids. V lost 5 bases, J lost 6 bases, and 7 bases stayed unmatched.

This rearrangement joins TRBV6-2 or TRBV6-3 to TRBJ2-4; 7 nucleotides align to TRBD1. Material: peripheral blood. The clonotype was recovered from a man between 60 and 75 years old with active or convalescent COVID-19. The CDR3 region is CASSPTDRTNIQYF. CDR3 DNA sequence: TGTGCCAGCAGTCCCACGGACAGGACAAACATTCAGTACTTC.